Below, 30 T cell receptor beta chains from the same sample are listed, as sequenced in a study of T-cell memory formation after mild COVID-19. TCRdb used MiXCR to reprocess the 5' RACE reads, holding one entry per CDR3 protein. The table has roughly 340,000 distinct CDR3 sequences, about 16% seen once. The source material was PBMCs or a T cell subset sorted from them (not recorded which). These receptors were obtained from a man between 18 and 29 years old who had mild COVID-19 (a few samples of this study predate the infection). Cell type and time point are not known.

This clonotype was counted only a few times. The chain uses TRBV4-3 and TRBJ2-5, with unresolved D. V lost 0 bases to trimming and J lost 3 bases, with 14 bases between them. CDR1 and CDR2 (germline): LGHNA, YSLEER. CDR3 length: 16 amino acids. In DNA, the CDR3 is TGCGCCAGCAGCCAAGAGTACGTCAGGAATAAAGAGACCCAGTACTTC. Protein product: CASSQEYVRNKETQYF.

In its sample, this clonotype was seen many times. The chain is built from TRBV20-1 and TRBJ2-3; no clear D gene. Germline CDR1 reads DFQATT; CDR2 reads SNEGSKA (reference sequence). V gave up 5 bases and J gave up 9 bases, with 12 bases separating them. The CDR3 spans 11 residues. CDR3 sequence reads: CSAGPPATQYF. Here the CDR3 DNA reads TGCAGTGCTGGGCCACCCGCGACGCAGTATTTT.

This clonotype was observed a handful of times. CDR3 coding DNA: TGCGCCAGCAGCCAAGATTGGCTTACTAGGGAGCAGTACTTC. This sequence encodes CASSQDWLTREQYF. The chain recombines TRBV4-3 with TRBJ2-7; TRBD2 might be the D (5 bases). This CDR3 has 14 residues. From germline, CDR1 is LGHNA and CDR2 YSLEER. Trimming cost V 0 bases and J 7 bases, with 13 bases left between them.

The gene calls are TRBV11-2 and TRBJ2-3; D may match TRBD1 or TRBD2 (5 bases each). This CDR3 has 15 amino acids. CDR1 SGHAT and CDR2 FQNNGV come from the germline V gene. The V end was cut by 5 bases, the J end by 5 bases, with 17 bases between. The DNA of the CDR3 is TGTGCCAGCAGCCCAACCGGGACGCGTCTAGATACGCAGTATTTT. Encoded protein: CASSPTGTRLDTQYF.

The rearrangement links TRBV11-2 to TRBJ2-3; 7 bases line up with TRBD2. V was pared by 8 bases and J by 0 bases, with 2 bases of the junction left unmatched. There are 13 residues in the CDR3. The germline V gene has CDR1 SGHAT and CDR2 FQNNGV. CDR3 region: CASGSGSTDTQYF. CDR3 DNA: TGTGCCAGCGGTAGCGGGAGCACAGATACGCAGTATTTT.

The rearrangement joins TRBV5-5 to TRBJ2-2; the match to TRBD1 covers 8 bases. Germline CDR1 reads SGHKS; CDR2 reads YYEKEE (reference sequence). Trimming removed 5 bases from V and 6 bases from J; junction bases left unmatched: 6. This CDR3 has 14 amino acids. The CDR3 protein is CASRTGQGSGELFF. As DNA, the CDR3 is TGTGCCAGCAGAACTGGACAGGGCTCCGGGGAGCTGTTTTTT.

This clonotype was recorded a few times. The chain employs TRBV4-2 and TRBJ1-3; D unresolved. This CDR3 is built from 15 residues. The germline V gene has CDR1 LGHNA and CDR2 YNFKEQ. Trimming shortened V by 1 base and J by 2 bases, and 9 bases separated the two germline ends. Here the CDR3 DNA reads TGTGCCAGCAGCCAAGTAGTCGGTGCTGGAAACACCATATATTTT. Translated: CASSQVVGAGNTIYF.

This clonotype was detected only a few times. The J gene is TRBJ2-3, the V gene TRBV9, with 8 bases lining up with TRBD2. From germline, CDR1 is SGDLS and CDR2 YYNGEE. Trimming cost V 0 bases and J 0 bases; bases outside gene matches: 3. The CDR3 extends over 16 amino acids. CDR3 DNA: TGTGCCAGCAGCGTAGACCAGCGGGGGAGCACAGATACGCAGTATTTT. This translates into CASSVDQRGSTDTQYF.

This clonotype was picked up a small number of times. This sequence joins TRBV27 and TRBJ1-2, with 11 positions matching TRBD1. J gave up 7 bases and V 7 bases, and 2 bases lay outside the gene matches. This CDR3 is 12 amino acids long. Germline CDR1 reads MNHEY; CDR2 reads SMNVEV (reference sequence). The CDR3 is CASKDRGLGYTF. The DNA of the CDR3 is TGTGCCAGCAAGGACAGGGGGCTTGGCTACACCTTC.

The rearrangement links TRBV5-4 to TRBJ2-5; 7 bases agree with TRBD2. CDR1 is SGHNT, CDR2 YYREEE, per germline (reference sequence). Losses at the gene ends were 3 bases for V and 1 base for J; bases not matched to a gene: 3. This CDR3 region has 14 residues. The CDR3 DNA sequence: TGTGCCAGCAGCTCTCGACTAGCCCAAGAGACCCAGTACTTC. Its translation: CASSSRLAQETQYF.

The V and J genes are TRBV27 and TRBJ2-1; D ambiguous. Germline V CDR1 and CDR2: MNHEY, SMNVEV (reference sequence). V lost 10 bases, J lost 0 bases, and 10 bases lay in between. The CDR3 has 13 residues. The DNA for the CDR3 is TGTGCCACCGGGTGGGGCTCCTACAATGAGCAGTTCTTC. This encodes CATGWGSYNEQFF.

The rearrangement links TRBV3-1 to TRBJ1-1; D is unresolved. There are 13 residues in the CDR3. Germline values: CDR1 LGHDT, CDR2 YNNKEL (reference sequence). Trimming removed 0 bases at V and 4 bases at J, with 6 bases between. CDR3 residues: CASSQDYRTEAFF. The CDR3, as DNA: TGTGCCAGCAGCCAAGATTATCGCACTGAAGCTTTCTTT.

This clonotype was picked up many times. The gene calls are TRBV5-1 and TRBJ1-6; the match to TRBD1 covers 7 bases. From germline, CDR1 is SGHRS and CDR2 YFSETQ. V was pared by 0 bases and J by 6 bases, with 0 bases of the junction left unmatched. This CDR3 spans 14 amino acids. The CDR3 sequence is CASSLDRGNSPLHF. The CDR3 DNA sequence: TGCGCCAGCAGCTTGGACAGGGGTAATTCACCCCTCCACTTT.

This clonotype has a count of ten or more. The chain couples TRBV24-1 to TRBJ2-2; D is unclear. This CDR3 contains 14 residues. From germline, CDR1 is KGHDR and CDR2 SFDVKD. V gave up 3 bases and J gave up 9 bases, with 13 bases separating them. Written as DNA, the CDR3 is TGTGCCACCAGTGATCCCGGGTCCCGGAGGGAGCTGTTTTTT. As protein: CATSDPGSRRELFF.

The rearrangement joins TRBV7-8 to TRBJ2-3; D might be TRBD2 (6 bases). Germline CDR1 is SGHVS and CDR2 is FQNEAQ. The CDR3 is made up of 13 amino acids. V lost 3 bases to trimming and J lost 6 bases, with 10 bases between them. The CDR3 DNA reads TGTGCCAGCAGCTTTCTGGGGGGTGATACGCAGTATTTT. This sequence encodes CASSFLGGDTQYF.

The chain couples TRBV4-2 to TRBJ2-1; D gene uncertain. The CDR3 has 18 amino acids. The germline V gene has CDR1 LGHNA and CDR2 YNFKEQ. V was cut by 0 bases and J by 0 bases, with 15 bases left in between. The CDR3 spells CASSQDSGFSSSYNEQFF. CDR3 sequence (DNA): TGTGCCAGCAGCCAAGACTCAGGCTTCTCAAGCTCCTACAATGAGCAGTTCTTC.

At least ten counts were recorded for this clonotype. The chain combines TRBV5-1 with TRBJ1-1; possible D gene TRBD1, 5 bases. Germline lookup yields CDR1 SGHRS and CDR2 YFSETQ. CDR3 size: 13 residues. The V and J ends lost 4 bases and 0 bases respectively, with 7 bases between them. The CDR3 region is CASSRGLNTEAFF. The CDR3 region has the DNA TGCGCCAGCAGCCGGGGCTTGAACACTGAAGCTTTCTTT.

This clonotype was counted between two and nine times. J is TRBJ1-5 and V is TRBV7-2; D gene uncertain. The germline gives CDR1 SGHTA, CDR2 FQGNSA. The CDR3 is made up of 13 amino acids. Trimming took 5 bases from V and 4 from J, leaving 9 bases between them. The CDR3 region has the DNA TGTGCCAGCAGCACCGTCGTGAATCAGCCCCAGCATTTT. Its protein product is CASSTVVNQPQHF.

This clonotype was counted between two and nine times. This chain joins TRBV11-1 and TRBJ2-2; no firm D call. The CDR3 contains 14 residues. Germline V CDR1 and CDR2: SGHAT, FQDESV (reference sequence). V was cut by 2 bases and J by 1 base, with 5 bases left in between. CDR3 region: CASSLLKNTGELFF. The DNA of the CDR3 is TGTGCCAGCAGCTTATTAAAGAACACCGGGGAGCTGTTTTTT. Based on the CDR3 plus reference TRBV11-1 and TRBJ2-2, the full variable domain is EAEVAQSPRYKITEKSQAVAFWCDPISGHATLYWYRQILGQGPELLVQFQDESVVDDSQLPKDRFSAERLKGVDSTLKIQPAELGDSAMYLCASSLLKNTGELFFGEGSRLTVL.

V is TRBV7-2 and J is TRBJ1-5; D is possibly TRBD1 (5 bases). CDR3 size: 15 residues. Trimming stripped 3 bases from V and 6 bases from J, with 15 bases between. Germline CDR1 reads SGHTA; CDR2 reads FQGNSA. The CDR3 protein is CASSFLGQHRQPQHF. The CDR3 region has the DNA TGTGCCAGCAGCTTCCTGGGGCAGCACCGTCAGCCCCAGCATTTT.

This clonotype was counted a few times. V gene TRBV7-3 combines with J gene TRBJ2-2; tentative D call: TRBD1 (5 bases). Germline V gene lookup returns CDR1 SGHTA and CDR2 FQGTGA. V lost 5 bases and J lost 5, with 18 bases in between. The CDR3 has 16 residues. CDR3 DNA sequence: TGTGCCAGCAGCCGCGTCTTTGGCAGGGCAACCGGGGAGCTGTTTTTT. Residues: CASSRVFGRATGELFF.

This rearrangement joins TRBV6-2 or TRBV6-3 to TRBJ2-3; weak D call: TRBD2 (6 bases). V lost 5 bases and J 10 bases, leaving 10 bases between the germline ends. The CDR3 covers 11 residues. Germline V gene data show CDR1 as MNHEY and CDR2 as SVGEGT. The CDR3 reads CASSTGTPQYF. CDR3 in DNA: TGTGCCAGCAGTACCGGGACTCCGCAGTATTTT.

The chain has TRBV2 and TRBJ2-5; a weak D match, TRBD1 (5 bases). This CDR3 has 13 residues. The germline V gene has CDR1 SNHLY and CDR2 FYNNEI. Deletions cut 2 bases from V and 4 bases from J, with 8 bases between. Here the CDR3 DNA reads TGTGCCAGCAGTGAACAGGGTGGAGAGACCCAGTACTTC. It translates to CASSEQGGETQYF.

The chain joins TRBV5-4 to TRBJ2-7; D may correspond to TRBD1 or TRBD2 (6 bases each). The CDR3 totals 15 residues. Germline CDR1 is SGHNT and CDR2 is YYREEE (reference sequence). V was pared by 4 bases and J by 2 bases, with 16 bases between. Here the CDR3 DNA reads TGTGCCAGCAGCCTTGGGGTCGGGGGCACCTACGAGCAGTACTTC. It codes for CASSLGVGGTYEQYF.

The genes are TRBV12-3 or TRBV12-4 and TRBJ2-1, with 11 positions matching TRBD2. The J segment lost 9 bases and the V segment lost 1 base, leaving 5 bases of the junction unmatched. The length of the CDR3 is 15 residues. In DNA form, the CDR3 reads TGTGCCAGCAGTTTAGTTAGCGGGGGGGGGCCTGAGCAGTTCTTC. It encodes CASSLVSGGGPEQFF.

The chain carries TRBV20-1 and TRBJ1-1, with a tentative D call TRBD1 (5 bases). Trimming took off 5 bases at V and 0 bases at J, with 16 bases between the two ends. The CDR3 runs to 15 residues. Germline loops: CDR1 DFQATT, CDR2 SNEGSKA (reference sequence). CDR3 nucleotides: TGCAGTGCTTGGCCGCCGACAGCCATGAACACTGAAGCTTTCTTT. Its protein is CSAWPPTAMNTEAFF.

The chain has TRBV12-3 or TRBV12-4 and TRBJ2-7, with TRBD1 as a possible D gene (6 bases). The CDR3 consists of 14 residues. V was cut by 0 bases and J by 5 bases, with 11 bases left in between. The CDR3 coding sequence is TGTGCCAGCAGTTTAGCAGGGGGTTACGACGAGCAGTACTTC. Its translation: CASSLAGGYDEQYF.

This clonotype was recorded only once. The CDR3 is CATSDLGRELFF. CDR3 nucleotide sequence: TGTGCCACCAGTGATTTGGGAAGGGAGCTGTTTTTT. This chain joins TRBV24-1 and TRBJ2-2; D gene ambiguous. The CDR3 is 12 amino acids. The germline V gene encodes CDR1 KGHDR and CDR2 SFDVKD. Trimming cost V 0 bases and J 9 bases, with 4 bases left between them.

V usage is TRBV20-1 and J usage is TRBJ2-1; D unresolved. V shed 1 base and J shed 13 bases, with 14 bases lying between them. Germline V CDR1 and CDR2: DFQATT, SNEGSKA (reference sequence). This CDR3 has 12 residues. CDR3 sequence (DNA): TGCAGTGCTAGAGGCCTCAGTGCTCTACAGTTCTTC. Protein sequence: CSARGLSALQFF.

The chain is built from TRBV3-1 and TRBJ2-3; the match to TRBD2 covers 7 bases. Germline CDR1 and CDR2: LGHDT and YNNKEL (reference sequence). The CDR3 extends over 14 amino acids. Germline trimming cut 3 bases from V and 5 bases from J; bases unmatched to any gene: 5. The CDR3 loop reads CASSHGGGGDTQYF. CDR3 in DNA: TGTGCCAGCAGCCATGGCGGGGGTGGAGATACGCAGTATTTT.